Sequencing of this T cell receptor (beta chain) was carried out in a study of cytomegalovirus exposure and HLA in healthy donors. The CDR3 consists of 15 residues. Per germline, CDR1 MNHNS and CDR2 SASEGT. The trim removed 1 base at V and 6 bases at J, leaving 6 bases unmatched. Findings and caveats of the study: The investigators catalogued 164 TCR beta chains as cytomegalovirus-associated. It was only CMV serostatus that was available as immune exposure information. For TCR beta chains, V- and J-gene trimming was later linked to a missense DCLRE1C variant. For cytomegalovirus status, the classifier reportedly gave diagnoses with high specificity and sensitivity.

It was with 60 Vbeta and 13 Jbeta primers that the PCR ran. The data were produced by immunoSEQ multiplex PCR, yet TCRdb's version contains in-frame clones alone and is incomplete. The sample has 200,000 to 250,000 clones; more than 75% are singletons. As for this clone: Its specificity is unknown.

This receptor was obtained from a middle-aged woman in good health and CMV-seronegative. Sequenced input: PBMCs. The chain uses TRBV6-1 and TRBJ1-5; 7 bases are shared with TRBD1. The CDR3 reads CASSEEIGGSQPQHF. As DNA, the CDR3 is TGTGCCAGCAGTGAAGAAATAGGGGGCAGTCAGCCCCAGCATTTT.